A single sample is the source of the 4 T cell receptor beta chains below, sequenced in a study of T cell responses to AZD1222 COVID-19 vaccine. Profiled with immunoSEQ multiplex PCR; TCRdb holds only in-frame clones, not every one. The table lists some 150,000 clones, about 89% of them singletons. The sample here was peripheral blood, taken on day 0 of AZD1222 vaccination. Every receptor here comes from an adult in good health.

This clone was found once. The genes are TRBV7-6 and TRBJ2-2; TRBD2 matches 8 bases. V was pared by 5 bases and J by 0 bases, with 2 bases of the junction left unmatched. This CDR3 contains 15 residues. Germline V lookup: CDR1 SGHVS, CDR2 FNYEAQ. CDR3 nucleotide sequence: TGTGCCAGCAGCCCGGGACTAGCGAACACCGGGGAGCTGTTTTTT. It translates to CASSPGLANTGELFF.

The count of this clone is one. The V and J genes are TRBV7-9 and TRBJ2-1; TRBD1 aligns across 7 bases. The CDR3 is 14 amino acids. Per the germline V gene, CDR1 is SEHNR and CDR2 is FQNEAQ (reference sequence). J gave up 0 bases and V 8 bases, and 4 bases lay outside the gene matches. The CDR3 bases are TGTGCCAGCGGCCGGGACAGCTCCTACAATGAGCAGTTCTTC. Encoded protein: CASGRDSSYNEQFF.

V and J are TRBV3-1 (or the pseudogene TRBV3-2) and TRBJ1-1; no definite D call. V lost 0 bases to trimming and J lost 1 base, with 9 bases between them. The CDR3 is 15 amino acids. CDR1 is LGHDT, CDR2 YNNKEL, per germline (reference sequence). The CDR3 bases are TGTGCCAGCAGCCAAGACCCACTGCCGAACACTGAAGCTTTCTTT. Residues: CASSQDPLPNTEAFF.

This sequence joins TRBV7-9 and TRBJ2-5; TRBD1 matches at 8 bases. After removal of 5 bases from V and 2 bases from J, the junction contained 16 bases not matched to a gene. Germline CDR1 reads SEHNR; CDR2 reads FQNEAQ (reference sequence). This CDR3 region has 18 residues. For the CDR3, the DNA is TGTGCCAGCAGCCTACCCACCGGGACAGGCTACGAACAAGAGACCCAGTACTTC. Translation: CASSLPTGTGYEQETQYF.